This paragraph reports one TCR beta chain. Its specificity is not known. Sorted CD4+ subsets: naive, central memory, regulatory, stem cell-like memory (CD45RO/CCR7/CD25/CD127/CD95/CD27 panel). Of the isolated RNA, all was reverse transcribed, and so the sequenced material was expressed TCRB transcripts. Here immunoSEQ multiplex PCR was the method, and the copy in TCRdb shows in-frame clones only, minus some. The sample records over 150,000 clones, about 8.1% being singletons. This CDR3 contains 15 residues. Germline V CDR1 and CDR2: SEHNR, FQNEAQ (reference sequence). V was shortened by 3 bases and J by 1 base, with 12 bases between the two germline ends. The data stem from a study of beta chain features in type 1 diabetes. The study's findings and limits: Within the patient group, naive, central memory and Treg TCRB repertoires appeared more similar to each other than within healthy donors.

Sequenced sample: central memory CD4+ T cells from blood. The TCR sequence derives from a man between 18 and 29 years old in good health. The chain carries TRBV7-9 and TRBJ1-1, with D unclear. The CDR3 coding sequence is TGTGCCAGCAGCTTGGTCCCAAACAAGAACACTGAAGCTTTCTTT. It translates to CASSLVPNKNTEAFF.